This T cell receptor beta chain was identified during a study of cytomegalovirus exposure and HLA in healthy donors. The study's findings and limits: Rarity held for most TCR sequences, but there were some public TCRs that occurred in many donors. Some highly shared sequence variants likely arose as a pipeline artifact.

The trim removed 5 bases at V and 2 bases at J, leaving 7 bases unmatched. Germline V gene data show CDR1 as LNHDA and CDR2 as SQIVND (reference sequence). This CDR3 is 15 amino acids long. Both 60 Vbeta primers and 13 Jbeta primers went into the PCR. Only in-frame clones appear in the TCRdb table, and some are missing; sequencing was by immunoSEQ multiplex PCR. The sample includes some 130,000 clones, around 77% seen only once; the top ten take approximately 0.97%. On this clone: What it binds is not known.

The sequence was collected from a man between 18 and 29 years old in good health and CMV-seronegative. This chain connects TRBV19 to TRBJ1-1; 8 bases agree with TRBD1. Sequenced material: PBMCs. Written as DNA, the CDR3 is TGTGCCAGTAGTGCAGACAGGGGTAGAAACACTGAAGCTTTCTTT. Protein sequence: CASSADRGRNTEAFF.